The 9 T cell receptor beta chains in this list originate from one sample, sequenced in a study of cytomegalovirus exposure and HLA in healthy donors. PCR used 60 Vbeta primers and 13 Jbeta primers. Clones were read by immunoSEQ multiplex PCR, and TCRdb kept only the in-frame ones, dropping some. The sample's table shows about 130,000 clones. Sequenced: PBMCs. The receptors originated from a man aged 18 to 29 in good health and CMV-seronegative.

The rearrangement links TRBV18 to TRBJ1-4; 8 positions agree with TRBD1. This CDR3 has 15 amino acids. The trim removed 6 bases at V and 6 bases at J, leaving 9 bases unmatched. Germline CDR1 is KGHSH and CDR2 is LQKENI. The CDR3 DNA reads TGTGCCAGCTCGTACGCAGGGGGCCAAGATGAAAAACTGTTTTTT. It codes for CASSYAGGQDEKLFF.

The V call is TRBV5-6, the J call TRBJ2-7; D gene unclear. This CDR3 contains 14 residues. Trimming cost V 0 bases and J 3 bases, with 10 bases left between them. CDR1 SGHDT and CDR2 YYEEEE come from the germline V gene. Here the CDR3 reads CASSLDTSNYEQYF. CDR3 DNA sequence: TGTGCCAGCAGCTTGGACACCAGTAACTACGAGCAGTACTTC.

The gene calls are TRBV9 and TRBJ2-1; TRBD2 matches 9 bases. CDR3 length equals 16 residues. Germline-derived CDR1 and CDR2 are SGDLS and YYNGEE. The junction had 5 bases not matched to a gene; V was cut back by 0 bases and J by 4 bases. For the CDR3, the DNA is TGTGCCAGCAGCGTAGACCTAGCGGGGCGGTACAATGAGCAGTTCTTC. Protein: CASSVDLAGRYNEQFF.

The V and J genes are TRBV7-6 and TRBJ1-1, with D perhaps TRBD1 (5 bases). Trimming cost V 5 bases and J 5 bases, with 15 bases left between them. The CDR3 length is 14 residues. Germline lookup yields CDR1 SGHVS and CDR2 FNYEAQ. The CDR3 DNA follows: TGTGCCAGCAGCGTCACGTCAGGGTTTACTGAAGCTTTCTTT. It is translated as CASSVTSGFTEAFF.

This chain links TRBV15 with TRBJ1-6, with TRBD1 as a possible D gene (6 bases). The CDR3 totals 15 residues. In germline, CDR1 is LNHNV, CDR2 YYDKDF (reference sequence). The V gene lost 4 bases and the J gene lost 11 bases, with 18 bases spanning the gap. The CDR3 sequence is CATSKTGTLVTPLHF. CDR3 DNA sequence: TGTGCCACCAGCAAAACCGGGACATTGGTGACACCCCTCCACTTT.

The J gene is TRBJ2-7, the V gene TRBV11-3; D is possibly TRBD1 (5 bases). The V end was cut by 5 bases, the J end by 7 bases, with 18 bases between. Germline CDR1 and CDR2: SGHNT and YENEEA. This CDR3 comprises 14 residues. In nucleotides, the CDR3 is TGTGCCAGCAGCATGGGCAGGGCAGCCAAGGAGCAGTACTTC. It is translated as CASSMGRAAKEQYF.

The chain is built from TRBV5-1 and TRBJ1-5; D is unresolved. The germline V gene has CDR1 SGHRS and CDR2 YFSETQ. There are 14 residues in the CDR3. The V end lost 9 bases, the J end lost 7 bases, and 20 bases lay between the germline ends. CDR3 sequence (DNA): TGCGCCACCCACATGGCCCCCCTCGGGCAGCCCCAGCATTTT. Its translation is CATHMAPLGQPQHF.

The rearrangement joins TRBV9 to TRBJ2-1, with TRBD1 identical over 8 bases. The V segment lost 4 bases and the J segment 7 bases; nucleotides outside the gene matches: 19. CDR3 length equals 18 residues. Per germline, CDR1 SGDLS and CDR2 YYNGEE. The CDR3: CASSPRSVQGAPTNEQFF. The CDR3 nucleotides read TGTGCCAGCAGCCCCCGCAGCGTGCAGGGGGCTCCAACTAATGAGCAGTTCTTC.

This chain connects TRBV5-1 to TRBJ2-7, with 9 positions matching TRBD2. CDR1 SGHRS and CDR2 YFSETQ come from the germline V gene. This CDR3 is 14 amino acids long. V gave up 0 bases and J gave up 5 bases; unmatched junction bases: 3. DNA for the CDR3: TGCGCCAGCAGCTTGGAGCGGGGGGCGGACGAGCAGTACTTC. Protein product: CASSLERGADEQYF.